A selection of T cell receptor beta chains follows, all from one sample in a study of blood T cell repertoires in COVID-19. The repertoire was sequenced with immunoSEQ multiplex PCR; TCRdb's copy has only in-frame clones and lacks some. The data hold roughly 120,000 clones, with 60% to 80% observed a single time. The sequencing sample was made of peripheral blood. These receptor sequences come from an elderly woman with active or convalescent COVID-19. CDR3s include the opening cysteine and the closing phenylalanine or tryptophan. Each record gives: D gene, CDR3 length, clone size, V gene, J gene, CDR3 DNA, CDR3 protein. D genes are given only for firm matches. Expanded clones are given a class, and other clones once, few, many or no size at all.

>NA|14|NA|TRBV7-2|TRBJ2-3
TGTGCCAGCAGCTTAGGGCTTAGCACAGATACGCAGTATTTT
CASSLGLSTDTQYF
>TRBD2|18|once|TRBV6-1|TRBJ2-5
TGTGCCAGCAGTGAATTACTAAGACTAGCGGGAGTCGAAGAGACCCAGTACTTC
CASSELLRLAGVEETQYF
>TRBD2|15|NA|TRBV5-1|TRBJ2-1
TGCGCCAGCAGCGGAGGGACTAGCAGGAACAATGAGCAGTTCTTC
CASSGGTSRNNEQFF
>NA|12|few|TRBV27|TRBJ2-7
TGTGCCAGCCGGACATCACCCTACGAGCAGTACTTC
CASRTSPYEQYF
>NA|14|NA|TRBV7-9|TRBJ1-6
TGTGCCAGCAGCTCCCCGGACGGGTCCAGGGCCCTCCACTTT
CASSSPDGSRALHF
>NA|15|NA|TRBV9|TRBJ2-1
TGTGCCAGCAGCGTAGATTGGAGCTCCTACAATGAGCAGTTCTTC
CASSVDWSSYNEQFF
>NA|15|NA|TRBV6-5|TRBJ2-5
TGTGCCAGCAGTTACTCGGCGGCTAACCAAGAGACCCAGTACTTC
CASSYSAANQETQYF
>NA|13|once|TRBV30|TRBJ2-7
TGTGCCTGGAGTATCTACGGGGTCTACGAGCAGTACTTC
CAWSIYGVYEQYF
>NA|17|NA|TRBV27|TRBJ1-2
TGTGCCAGCAGTTTTACGCCTGAAGGTGGGGAGAACTATGGCTACACCTTC
CASSFTPEGGENYGYTF
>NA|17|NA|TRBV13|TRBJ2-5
TGTGCCAGCAGCTTTTCGGAAGGGGGGAGGGCGAGAGAGACCCAGTACTTC
CASSFSEGGRARETQYF
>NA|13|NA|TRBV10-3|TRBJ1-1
TGTGCCATCAGTGAGATACAGGGTCGGCAAGCTTTCTTT
CAISEIQGRQAFF
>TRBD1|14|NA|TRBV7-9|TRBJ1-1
TGTGCCAGCAGCCCCGGGACAGCGAACACTGAAGCTTTCTTT
CASSPGTANTEAFF
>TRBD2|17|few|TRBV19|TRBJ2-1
TGTGCCAGTAGTGCCCAACTAGCGGGAGGGCCGTACAATGAGCAGTTCTTC
CASSAQLAGGPYNEQFF
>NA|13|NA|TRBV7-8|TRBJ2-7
TGTGCCAGCAGCTTAGCGCGTGAGTACGAGCAGTACTTC
CASSLAREYEQYF
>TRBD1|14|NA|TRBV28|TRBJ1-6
TGTGCCAGCAGTCCCGGGACAGGGATTTCACCCCTCCACTTT
CASSPGTGISPLHF
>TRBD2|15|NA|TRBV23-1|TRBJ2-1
TGCGCCAGCGGGGGGGGGACTAGCGATTACAATGAGCAGTTCTTC
CASGGGTSDYNEQFF
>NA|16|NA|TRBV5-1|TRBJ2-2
TGCGCCAGCAGCTTGACTAGCTCCCAAAACACCGGGGAGCTGTTTTTT
CASSLTSSQNTGELFF
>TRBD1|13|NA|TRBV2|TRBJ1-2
TGTGCCACTGCACGTACAGGGGGCCATGGCTACACCTTC
CATARTGGHGYTF
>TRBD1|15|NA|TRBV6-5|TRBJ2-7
TGTGCCAGCAGTCGGGATGACAGGGGATCCTACGAGCAGTACTTC
CASSRDDRGSYEQYF
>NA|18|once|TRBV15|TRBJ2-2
TGTGCCACCAGCAGAGATAAGTATTTCAGGCCGAACACCGGGGAGCTGTTTTTT
CATSRDKYFRPNTGELFF
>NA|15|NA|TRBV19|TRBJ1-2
TGTGCCAGTAGTATGGGGCAGGGAACCGCTTATGGCTACACCTTC
CASSMGQGTAYGYTF
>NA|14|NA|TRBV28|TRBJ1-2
TGTGCCAGCAGTTTATGGGCAGTTACAAGTGGCTACACCTTC
CASSLWAVTSGYTF
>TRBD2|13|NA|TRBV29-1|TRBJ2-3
TGCAGCGGGGGGGGGACTAGCACAGATACGCAGTATTTT
CSGGGTSTDTQYF
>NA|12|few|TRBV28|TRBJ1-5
TGTGTGGCGGTTGGCAGCAATCAGCCCCAGCATTTT
CVAVGSNQPQHF
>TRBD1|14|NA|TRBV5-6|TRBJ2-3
TGTGCCAGCAGCCTCCGACAGGGCATGGATACGCAGTATTTT
CASSLRQGMDTQYF
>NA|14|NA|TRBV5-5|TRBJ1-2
TGTGCCAGCAGCTTACTTGCGGGGGCAGGGACCTACACCTTC
CASSLLAGAGTYTF